A single sample gave rise to the 32 T cell receptor beta chains below, sequenced in a study of T cells in Graves' hyperthyroidism and ophthalmopathy. TCR beta CDR3 regions were amplified from RNA transcripts. First-round RT-PCR with HTBI primers amplified the TCR CDR3 region. TCRdb redid the calling of the multiplex PCR reads with MiXCR, one entry per CDR3 protein. The sample lists 500,000 to 650,000 distinct CDR3 sequences; over 15% were seen once. Sequenced: blood. All receptors come from a woman aged 18-29 years with Graves' ophthalmopathy.

In its sample, this clonotype was seen many times. The CDR3 loop reads CAIRTGGNTEAFF. CDR3 bases: TGTGCCATCAGAACAGGGGGGAACACTGAAGCTTTCTTT. The chain combines TRBV10-3 with TRBJ1-1, with TRBD1 identical over 8 bases. CDR1 is ENHRY and CDR2 is SYGVKD in the germline V gene. The CDR3 loop spans 13 amino acids. V was pared by 6 bases and J by 1 base, with 1 base of the junction left unmatched.

The rearrangement joins TRBV6-1 to TRBJ2-2; D remains ambiguous. Trimming stripped 6 bases from V and 5 bases from J, with 13 bases between. Per germline, CDR1 MNHNS and CDR2 SASEGT. CDR3 length: 14 residues. CDR3 sequence reads: CASRSALKTGELFF. CDR3 nucleotides: TGTGCCAGCAGATCGGCTCTTAAGACCGGGGAGCTGTTTTTT.

CDR3 amino acids: CASSGAEGDTQYF. DNA for the CDR3: TGTGCCAGCAGCGGGGCAGAAGGAGATACGCAGTATTTT. This rearrangement joins TRBV7-2 to TRBJ2-3, with D possibly being TRBD1 (5 bases). The germline gives CDR1 SGHTA, CDR2 FQGNSA. This CDR3 has 13 amino acids. Trimming stripped 5 bases from V and 5 bases from J, with 11 bases between.

In its sample, this clonotype was seen many times. The chain links TRBV28 to TRBJ2-5; 9 bases map to TRBD1. Germline V gene data show CDR1 as MDHEN and CDR2 as SYDVKM. The junction had 10 bases not matched to a gene; V was cut back by 6 bases and J by 5 bases. CDR3 length equals 15 residues. This chain's CDR3 is CASRPGDRERETQYF. The DNA of the CDR3 is TGTGCCAGCAGACCCGGGGACAGGGAGAGGGAGACCCAGTACTTC.

The chain carries TRBV7-2 and TRBJ1-1; D unclear. This CDR3 is 16 amino acids long. Germline CDR1 SGHTA, CDR2 FQGNSA. Trimming stripped 1 base from V and 1 base from J, with 13 bases between. The CDR3 protein is CASSLESGRSNTEAFF. The CDR3 DNA sequence: TGTGCCAGCAGCTTAGAGTCCGGTCGATCGAACACTGAAGCTTTCTTT.

This clonotype has a count of ten or more. This chain joins TRBV11-2 and TRBJ1-2; no clear D gene. In germline, CDR1 is SGHAT, CDR2 FQNNGV. V lost 2 bases to trimming and J lost 0 bases, with 16 bases between them. CDR3 length equals 17 residues. The CDR3 DNA follows: TGTGCCAGCAGCTTAAATCCCATGCAGTCTCCTAACTATGGCTACACCTTC. This gives the protein CASSLNPMQSPNYGYTF.

This clonotype was observed many times. The rearrangement uses TRBV3-1 and TRBJ1-2; TRBD1 is a possible D gene (5 bases). The germline V gene encodes CDR1 LGHDT and CDR2 YNNKEL (reference sequence). Trimming shortened V by 2 bases and J by 4 bases, and 11 bases separated the two germline ends. CDR3 length equals 14 residues. The CDR3 coding sequence is TGTGCCAGCAGCCAACGCCGTAGGGGCTATGGCTACACCTTC. It encodes CASSQRRRGYGYTF.

A few counts support this clonotype. The chain links TRBV11-1 to TRBJ2-5; TRBD2 aligns across 12 bases. The germline V gene has CDR1 SGHAT and CDR2 FQDESV (reference sequence). The CDR3 extends over 16 amino acids. The trim removed 5 bases at V and 1 base at J, leaving 5 bases unmatched. DNA of the CDR3: TGTGCCAGCAGCACCGGACTAGCGGGAATCCAAGAGACCCAGTACTTC. Amino acids: CASSTGLAGIQETQYF.

At least ten counts were recorded for this clonotype. This chain uses TRBV12-3 or TRBV12-4 with TRBJ2-1, with 11 nucleotides matching TRBD2. Germline trimming cut 3 bases from V and 10 bases from J; bases unmatched to any gene: 8. CDR3 length: 15 amino acids. CDR3 sequence: CASSLGSGGAEEQFF. The CDR3 DNA sequence: TGTGCCAGCAGTTTGGGTAGCGGGGGGGCCGAGGAGCAGTTCTTC.

This clonotype was picked up many times. The rearrangement uses TRBV12-3 or TRBV12-4 and TRBJ2-1; 10 nucleotides line up with TRBD1. Trimming cost V 7 bases and J 7 bases; bases outside gene matches: 7. The CDR3 runs 14 residues. The CDR3 here is CASTIGQGGNEQFF. The CDR3 DNA reads as TGTGCCAGCACCATTGGACAGGGGGGTAATGAGCAGTTCTTC.

This clonotype has at least ten counts. The chain uses TRBV5-1 and TRBJ2-1; 8 positions agree with TRBD2. The J segment lost 8 bases and the V segment lost 4 bases, leaving 2 bases of the junction unmatched. CDR3 length: 12 residues. The V gene's germline CDR1 is SGHRS and CDR2 YFSETQ. The CDR3 loop reads CASSTTSDEQFF. Written as DNA, the CDR3 is TGCGCCAGCAGCACGACTAGCGATGAGCAGTTCTTC.

This clonotype was recorded a few times. The chain uses TRBV19 and TRBJ1-2, with D possibly being TRBD1 (5 bases). CDR3 length equals 14 residues. Per germline, CDR1 LNHDA and CDR2 SQIVND (reference sequence). V gave up 5 bases and J gave up 3 bases, with 13 bases separating them. Here the CDR3 reads CASSPNLGDYGYTF. The CDR3 DNA follows: TGTGCCAGTAGTCCCAATTTGGGGGACTATGGCTACACCTTC.

This chain joins TRBV11-2 and TRBJ1-2; perhaps TRBD1 as D (6 bases). V was shortened by 3 bases and J by 2 bases, with 10 bases between the two germline ends. CDR1 SGHAT and CDR2 FQNNGV come from the germline V gene. The CDR3 totals 14 residues. In DNA, the CDR3 is TGTGCCAGCAGCTTTCCCGGGACAAACTATGGCTACACCTTC. Translation: CASSFPGTNYGYTF.

Only a few counts were recorded for this clonotype. The chain's CDR3 is CASSLNLGGTEAFF. The CDR3 DNA follows: TGCGCCAGCAGCTTAAACCTGGGCGGAACTGAAGCTTTCTTT. This sequence joins TRBV5-1 and TRBJ1-1, with unresolved D. The V gene lost 2 bases and the J gene lost 5 bases, with 13 bases spanning the gap. Germline V gene lookup returns CDR1 SGHRS and CDR2 YFSETQ. This CDR3 contains 14 residues.

This chain uses TRBV6-9 with TRBJ2-1, with D perhaps TRBD1 (6 bases). In germline, CDR1 is MNHGY, CDR2 SVAAGI. This CDR3 has 17 residues. V shed 3 bases and J shed 0 bases, with 15 bases lying between them. CDR3 in amino acids: CASSYTEDSYSYNEQFF. The CDR3 DNA reads as TGTGCCAGCAGTTACACCGAGGACAGTTACTCCTACAATGAGCAGTTCTTC.

The table lists this clonotype with many counts. The CDR3 region is CASSLSGGYQETQYF. The CDR3 DNA reads as TGTGCCAGCAGCCTTAGCGGGGGATACCAAGAGACCCAGTACTTC. The chain recombines TRBV7-9 with TRBJ2-5; the match to TRBD2 covers 9 bases. In germline, CDR1 is SEHNR, CDR2 FQNEAQ (reference sequence). The CDR3 consists of 15 residues. J gave up 0 bases and V 5 bases, and 4 bases lay outside the gene matches. Full variable domain (remainder filled in from reference TRBV7-9 and TRBJ2-5): DTGVSQNPRHKITKRGQNVTFRCDPISEHNRLYWYRQTLGQGPEFLTYFQNEAQLEKSRLLSDRFSAERPKGSFSTLEIQRTEQGDSAMYLCASSLSGGYQETQYFGPGTRLLVL.

Many counts were recorded for this clonotype. The genes are TRBV3-1 and TRBJ1-5, with 7 nucleotides matching TRBD1. The V gene end was trimmed by 1 base and the J gene end by 6 bases; junction bases not matched to a gene: 6. The germline gives CDR1 LGHDT, CDR2 YNNKEL (reference sequence). The CDR3 runs to 15 residues. The CDR3 loop is CASSQGQGAGQPQHF. The DNA for the CDR3 is TGTGCCAGCAGCCAAGGACAGGGTGCGGGTCAGCCCCAGCATTTT.

Ten or more counts support this clonotype. The chain recombines TRBV7-9 with TRBJ2-1; D uncertain. The CDR3 is 17 residues long. From germline, CDR1 is SEHNR and CDR2 FQNEAQ (reference sequence). Trimming shortened V by 4 bases and J by 1 base, and 17 bases separated the two germline ends. The chain's CDR3 is CASSYSPKWGSYNEQFF. The CDR3 bases are TGTGCCAGCAGCTACTCACCGAAATGGGGATCCTACAATGAGCAGTTCTTC.

This clonotype came up a few times. The rearrangement uses TRBV28 and TRBJ1-5; D remains unclear. This CDR3 has 15 residues. Germline lookup yields CDR1 MDHEN and CDR2 SYDVKM. The ends were cut back, 7 bases at V and 2 bases at J, with 15 bases in the middle. Here the CDR3 reads CASTLRGYGNQPQHF. The CDR3 region has the DNA TGTGCCAGCACTCTGCGAGGGTATGGCAATCAGCCCCAGCATTTT.

This clonotype was counted only a few times. The chain has TRBV2 and TRBJ2-5, with D perhaps TRBD1 or TRBD2 (5 bases each). Per germline, CDR1 SNHLY and CDR2 FYNNEI. Trimming pared 7 bases from V and 3 bases from J, leaving 15 bases between. There are 14 residues in the CDR3. The CDR3 sequence is CASMEEGVEETQYF. As DNA, the CDR3 is TGTGCCAGCATGGAGGAAGGGGTGGAAGAGACCCAGTACTTC.

This clonotype has just one count. This may be a read error, as it is one base from a much larger clone. The chain employs TRBV7-3 and TRBJ2-7; TRBD1 might be the D (5 bases). Germline CDR1 is SGHTA and CDR2 is FQGTGA. The V end lost 4 bases, the J end lost 6 bases, and 10 bases lay between the germline ends. The length of the CDR3 is 12 residues. The CDR3, as DNA: TGTGCCAGCAGCTCCACCCAGGGCGAGCAGTACTTC. It specifies CASSSTQGEQYF.

This clonotype came up many times. J is TRBJ2-1 and V is TRBV27; TRBD2 aligns across 11 bases. V dropped 2 bases and J dropped 9; count of bases not matched to a gene: 0. This CDR3 comprises 13 residues. Germline CDR1 reads MNHEY; CDR2 reads SMNVEV (reference sequence). This CDR3 reads CASSLLAGGEQFF. In nucleotides, the CDR3 is TGTGCCAGCAGTTTACTAGCGGGAGGTGAGCAGTTCTTC.

This clonotype was seen at least ten times. V usage is TRBV6-1 and J usage is TRBJ2-2; 9 positions match TRBD1. The CDR3 is 15 residues long. Germline assignment: CDR1 MNHNS and CDR2 SASEGT. V lost 6 bases to trimming and J lost 5 bases; unmatched junction nucleotides: 7. The DNA for the CDR3 is TGTGCCAGCAGAGATGGACAGGGGCCAACCGGGGAGCTGTTTTTT. Translating gives CASRDGQGPTGELFF.

Ten or more counts support this clonotype. This chain links TRBV5-6 with TRBJ2-5; D assignment may be TRBD1 or TRBD2 (5 bases each). Between the trimmed V and J ends, which lost 1 base and 5 bases, there was a span of 21 bases. There are 17 residues in the CDR3. The germline V gene has CDR1 SGHDT and CDR2 YYEEEE. CDR3 loop: CASSLKGSSGGVETQYF. The CDR3 DNA sequence: TGTGCCAGCAGCTTGAAGGGGAGCAGCGGAGGAGTGGAGACCCAGTACTTC.

Many counts were recorded for this clonotype. The CDR3 region has the DNA TGTGCCAGCAGCTTCACTAGACCGAACACTGAAGCTTTCTTT. Amino acid sequence: CASSFTRPNTEAFF. The chain is built from TRBV11-1 and TRBJ1-1; D ambiguous. The CDR3 is 14 residues long. Germline V gene lookup returns CDR1 SGHAT and CDR2 FQDESV (reference sequence). Trimming took 3 bases from V and 1 from J, leaving 9 bases between them.

The V gene is TRBV12-3 or TRBV12-4, the J gene TRBJ1-5; 7 bases are a match to TRBD1. The CDR3 sequence is 16 residues long. With 3 bases clipped from V and 0 bases from J, the junction kept 5 bases outside the gene matches. For the CDR3, the DNA is TGTGCCAGCAGTTTTTGGGACAGACATAGCAATCAGCCCCAGCATTTT. The encoded protein is CASSFWDRHSNQPQHF.

This clonotype was recorded many times. The rearrangement links TRBV2 to TRBJ2-7; D gene unclear. CDR3 length: 11 residues. V was clipped by 6 bases and J by 2 bases, with 5 bases between them. Germline values: CDR1 SNHLY, CDR2 FYNNEI. The CDR3 reads CASRGTYEQYF. The CDR3 nucleotides read TGTGCCAGCAGGGGGACCTACGAGCAGTACTTC.

This clonotype was detected many times. The chain is built from TRBV12-3 or TRBV12-4 and TRBJ2-7, with D hard to call. Trimming took off 4 bases at V and 1 base at J, with 14 bases between the two ends. CDR3 length equals 15 residues. This CDR3 reads CASSSIERSSYEQYF. The CDR3 DNA follows: TGTGCCAGCAGTTCCATCGAGCGCTCATCCTACGAGCAGTACTTC.

The sample holds many counts of this clonotype. The chain uses TRBV11-3 and TRBJ2-1; D unresolved. The CDR3 is 13 amino acids. V was shortened by 0 bases and J by 4 bases, with 4 bases between the two germline ends. Germline CDR1 and CDR2: SGHNT and YENEEA. The CDR3 nucleotides are TGTGCCAGCAGCTTAGAGCCGTACAATGAGCAGTTCTTC. Translating it yields CASSLEPYNEQFF.

The rearrangement uses TRBV6-1 and TRBJ2-5, with D perhaps TRBD2 (6 bases). CDR3 size: 15 residues. Germline lookup yields CDR1 MNHNS and CDR2 SASEGT. V dropped 5 bases and J dropped 5 bases, with 18 bases sitting between them. CDR3 DNA: TGTGCCAGCAGTCCCCGGACGGGAGAGGTGGAGACCCAGTACTTC. Translation gives CASSPRTGEVETQYF.

The V call is TRBV30, the J call TRBJ1-1; no definite D call. The ends were cut back, 0 bases at V and 1 base at J, with 9 bases in the middle. The CDR3 covers 14 residues. CDR1 and CDR2 (germline): GTSNPN, SVGIG (reference sequence). This CDR3 is CAWSVLEWNTEAFF. Written as DNA, the CDR3 is TGTGCCTGGAGTGTACTGGAGTGGAACACTGAAGCTTTCTTT.

The chain is built from TRBV5-6 and TRBJ1-2; D might be TRBD1 (6 bases). Germline CDR1 reads SGHDT; CDR2 reads YYEEEE. V lost 4 bases and J 4 bases, leaving 14 bases between the germline ends. This CDR3 contains 14 residues. The CDR3 protein is CASSPAGVSYGYTF. In nucleotides, the CDR3 is TGTGCCAGCAGCCCAGCAGGGGTGAGCTATGGCTACACCTTC.